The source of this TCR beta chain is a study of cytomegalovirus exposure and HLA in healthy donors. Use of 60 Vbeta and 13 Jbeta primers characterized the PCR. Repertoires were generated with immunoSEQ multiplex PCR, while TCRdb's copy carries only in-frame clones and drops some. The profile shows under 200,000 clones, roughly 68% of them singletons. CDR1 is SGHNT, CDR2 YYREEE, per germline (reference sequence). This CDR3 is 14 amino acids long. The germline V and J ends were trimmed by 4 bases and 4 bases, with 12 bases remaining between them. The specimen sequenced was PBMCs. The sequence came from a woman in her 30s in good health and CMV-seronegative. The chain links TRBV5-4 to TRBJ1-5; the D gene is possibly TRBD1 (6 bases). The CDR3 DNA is TGTGCCAGCAGCGGGGAACAGGGAAATCAGCCCCAGCATTTT. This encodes CASSGEQGNQPQHF. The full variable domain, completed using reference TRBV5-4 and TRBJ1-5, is ETGVTQSPTHLIKTRGQQVTLRCSSQSGHNTVSWYQQALGQGPQFIFQYYREEENGRGNFPPRFSGLQFPNYSSELNVNALELDDSALYLCASSGEQGNQPQHFGDGTRLSIL.